The 6 T cell receptor beta chains in this list originate from one sample, sequenced in a study of blood T cell repertoires in COVID-19. Sequencing was performed with immunoSEQ multiplex PCR; in TCRdb, only in-frame clones are kept and a portion is missing. The sample has roughly 100,000 clones; about four fifths are singletons. Specimen: peripheral blood. These receptors were obtained from a woman aged 55-70 years with acute or convalescent COVID-19.

For this clone: This same CDR3 is encoded by further DNA sequences in the sample. This chain uses TRBV6-5 with TRBJ1-1; 8 bases agree with TRBD1. This CDR3 is 14 amino acids long. J lost 4 bases, V lost 4 bases, and 5 bases had no gene match. The V gene's germline CDR1 is MNHEY and CDR2 SVGAGI. The CDR3 nucleotides are TGTGCCAGCAGTTTGGGAACAGGGGGCACTGAAGCTTTCTTT. Protein: CASSLGTGGTEAFF.

This clone was seen only once. This rearrangement joins TRBV7-9 to TRBJ2-7, with 9 positions matching TRBD2. J lost 2 bases, V lost 8 bases, and 10 bases had no gene match. The CDR3 length is 15 residues. Germline CDR1 reads SEHNR; CDR2 reads FQNEAQ (reference sequence). CDR3 DNA sequence: TGTGCCAGCGAAGAAAGCGGGAGGACCCCCTACGAGCAGTACTTC. Translated, it gives CASEESGRTPYEQYF.

This chain joins TRBV5-6 and TRBJ1-5, with 9 bases matching TRBD1. There are 15 residues in the CDR3. With V trimmed by 1 base and J by 7 bases, 6 bases remained unmatched. Germline CDR1 SGHDT, CDR2 YYEEEE. The CDR3 DNA follows: TGTGCCAGCAGCTTGCTTACAGGGGGCGGGCAGCCCCAGCATTTT. This translates into CASSLLTGGGQPQHF.

The chain carries TRBV9 and TRBJ1-1; a possible D gene is TRBD1 (5 bases). Germline V gene lookup returns CDR1 SGDLS and CDR2 YYNGEE. V was trimmed by 4 bases and J by 0 bases, leaving 25 bases between them. This CDR3 has 19 amino acids. This chain's CDR3 is CASSLSPRDPGSMNTEAFF. CDR3 bases: TGTGCCAGCAGCTTAAGCCCGCGGGACCCCGGTAGCATGAACACTGAAGCTTTCTTT.

The V call is TRBV29-1, the J call TRBJ1-3, with D uncertain. This CDR3 comprises 13 residues. Germline loops: CDR1 SQVTM, CDR2 ANQGSEA. Trimming took 2 bases from V and 4 from J, leaving 9 bases between them. In nucleotides, the CDR3 is TGCAGCGTTGAACAAGGAGAGGGAAACACCATATATTTT. Translated, it gives CSVEQGEGNTIYF.

The V call is TRBV7-8, the J call TRBJ2-7; no clear D. This CDR3 region has 15 residues. With 1 base removed from V and 0 bases from J, the gap between germline ends came to 10 bases. Germline CDR1 SGHVS, CDR2 FQNEAQ. The CDR3 is CASSLEWASSYEQYF. CDR3 coding DNA: TGTGCCAGCAGCTTAGAATGGGCGAGCTCCTACGAGCAGTACTTC.